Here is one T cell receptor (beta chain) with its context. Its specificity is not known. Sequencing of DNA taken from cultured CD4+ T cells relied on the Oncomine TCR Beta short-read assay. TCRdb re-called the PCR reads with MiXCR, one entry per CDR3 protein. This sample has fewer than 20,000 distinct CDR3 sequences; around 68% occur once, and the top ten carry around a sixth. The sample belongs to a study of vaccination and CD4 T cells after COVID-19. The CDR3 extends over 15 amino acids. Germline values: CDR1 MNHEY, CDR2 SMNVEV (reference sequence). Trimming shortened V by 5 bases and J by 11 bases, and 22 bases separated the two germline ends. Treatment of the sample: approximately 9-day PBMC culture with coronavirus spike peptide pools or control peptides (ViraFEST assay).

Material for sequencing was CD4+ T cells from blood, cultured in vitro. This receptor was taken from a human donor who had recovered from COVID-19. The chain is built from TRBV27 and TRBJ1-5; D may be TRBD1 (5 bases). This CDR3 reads CASSLGRQGGLAQHF. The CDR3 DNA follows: TGTGCCAGCAGTCTAGGCCGGCAGGGCGGGTTGGCCCAGCATTTT.